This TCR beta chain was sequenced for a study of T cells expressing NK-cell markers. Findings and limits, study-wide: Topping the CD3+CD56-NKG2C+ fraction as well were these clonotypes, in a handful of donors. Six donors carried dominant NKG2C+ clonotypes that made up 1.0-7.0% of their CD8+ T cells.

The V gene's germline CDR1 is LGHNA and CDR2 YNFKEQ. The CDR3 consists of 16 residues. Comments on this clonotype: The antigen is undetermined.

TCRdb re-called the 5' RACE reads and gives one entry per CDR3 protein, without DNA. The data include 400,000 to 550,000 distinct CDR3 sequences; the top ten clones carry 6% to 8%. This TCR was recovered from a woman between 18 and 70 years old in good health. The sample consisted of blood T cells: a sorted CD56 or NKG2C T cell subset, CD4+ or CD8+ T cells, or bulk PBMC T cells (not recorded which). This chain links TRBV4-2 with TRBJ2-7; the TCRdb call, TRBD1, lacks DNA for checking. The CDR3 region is CASSQEGTGISYEQYF.